A single sample gave rise to the 21 T cell receptor beta chains below, sequenced in a study of T cell responses to AZD1222 COVID-19 vaccine. Produced via immunoSEQ multiplex PCR; TCRdb's table is partial and in-frame only. There are about 170,000 clones in the sample; approximately 90% occur only once, and over 1.2% lies in the top ten. The specimen comprised peripheral blood, sampled on day 0 of AZD1222 vaccination. These TCRs come from an adult in good health.

J is TRBJ2-1 and V is TRBV7-2; unclear D gene. V gave up 6 bases and J gave up 8 bases, with 8 bases separating them. The length of the CDR3 is 11 residues. Looked up from germline, CDR1 is SGHTA and CDR2 is FQGNSA. CDR3 residues: CASRGMHEQFF. The CDR3 DNA reads TGTGCCAGCAGGGGGATGCATGAGCAGTTCTTC.

This chain links TRBV7-8 with TRBJ1-5; 7 nucleotides match TRBD1. In germline, CDR1 is SGHVS, CDR2 FQNEAQ. V was pared by 0 bases and J by 0 bases, with 5 bases of the junction left unmatched. The CDR3 loop spans 17 amino acids. CDR3 in amino acids: CASSLAPGTDSNQPQHF. DNA for the CDR3: TGTGCCAGCAGCTTAGCCCCCGGGACAGATAGCAATCAGCCCCAGCATTTT.

The chain uses TRBV5-1 and TRBJ2-5; 8 nucleotides align to TRBD1. J gave up 3 bases and V 4 bases, and 8 bases lay outside the gene matches. The CDR3 runs 15 residues. Germline V lookup: CDR1 SGHRS, CDR2 YFSETQ. CDR3 amino acids: CASSTFGQGKETQYF. CDR3 coding DNA: TGCGCCAGCAGCACCTTTGGACAGGGTAAAGAGACCCAGTACTTC.

A word on this clone: Because it lacks the conserved phenylalanine or tryptophan at the end, this CDR3 is likely a read error. No DNA is shown, since the ends of the CDR3 on it are uncertain; the CDR3 is the one TCRdb lists. The chain is built from TRBV6-4 and TRBJ2-4. Ends included, the CDR3 has 10 residues. Germline lookup yields CDR1 MRHNA and CDR2 SNTAGT. This CDR3 reads CASSPGTIEI.

The chain employs TRBV19 and TRBJ1-5; D is unresolved. The V gene lost 3 bases and the J gene lost 0 bases, with 6 bases spanning the gap. The CDR3 has 14 residues. Per the germline V gene, CDR1 is LNHDA and CDR2 is SQIVND (reference sequence). CDR3 in DNA: TGTGCCAGTAGTATTAGCTATAGCAATCAGCCCCAGCATTTT. It translates to CASSISYSNQPQHF.

This chain joins TRBV29-1 and TRBJ1-5; D gene uncertain. With 5 bases removed from V and 1 base from J, the gap between germline ends came to 9 bases. The length of the CDR3 is 13 residues. CDR1 and CDR2 (germline): SQVTM, ANQGSEA. The CDR3: CSVRVGSNQPQHF. The CDR3 DNA follows: TGCAGCGTTAGGGTAGGGAGCAATCAGCCCCAGCATTTT. Full variable domain (missing parts from reference TRBV29-1 and TRBJ1-5): SAVISQKPSRDICQRGTSLTIQCQVDSQVTMMFWYRQQPGQSLTLIATANQGSEATYESGFVIDKFPISRPNLTFSTLTVSNMSPEDSSIYLCSVRVGSNQPQHFGDGTRLSIL.

This chain links TRBV4-3 with TRBJ2-1; D is perhaps TRBD1 (5 bases). Germline-derived CDR1 and CDR2 are LGHNA and YSLEER. Between the trimmed V and J ends, which lost 4 bases and 6 bases, there was a span of 16 bases. There are 15 residues in the CDR3. As DNA, the CDR3 is TGCGCCAGCAGCCCGTGGGGCAAAGGGGCCAATGAGCAGTTCTTC. It is translated as CASSPWGKGANEQFF.

V usage is TRBV4-1 and J usage is TRBJ1-1; D is perhaps TRBD1 (5 bases). V was shortened by 0 bases and J by 4 bases, with 18 bases between the two germline ends. Looked up from germline, CDR1 is MGHRA and CDR2 is YSYEKL. The CDR3 covers 17 residues. CDR3 loop: CASSQEPGLSMGTEAFF. The CDR3 DNA sequence: TGCGCCAGCAGCCAAGAGCCGGGACTCAGTATGGGCACTGAAGCTTTCTTT.

The V and J genes are TRBV7-2 and TRBJ2-1, with 9 bases lining up with TRBD2. CDR1 is SGHTA, CDR2 FQGNSA, per germline. The CDR3 consists of 15 residues. Trimming at V came to 5 bases and at J to 4 bases, leaving 6 bases not matched to a gene. The CDR3 is CASSISGGPYNEQFF. The CDR3 nucleotides read TGTGCCAGCAGCATTAGCGGGGGTCCTTACAATGAGCAGTTCTTC. Full variable domain (remainder filled in from reference TRBV7-2 and TRBJ2-1): GAGVSQSPSNKVTEKGKDVELRCDPISGHTALYWYRQSLGQGLEFLIYFQGNSAPDKSGLPSDRFSAERTGGSVSTLTIQRTQQEDSAVYLCASSISGGPYNEQFFGPGTRLTVL.

The chain has TRBV5-5 and TRBJ2-3, with D possibly being TRBD1 (6 bases). Trimming removed 1 base from V and 2 bases from J, with 14 bases in between. CDR3 length equals 16 residues. Looked up from germline, CDR1 is SGHKS and CDR2 is YYEKEE (reference sequence). CDR3 in amino acids: CASSLSQGNPTDTQYF. CDR3 DNA: TGTGCCAGCAGCTTGAGTCAGGGGAACCCCACAGATACGCAGTATTTT.

This chain links TRBV6-6 with TRBJ1-2, with TRBD1 matching over 7 bases. This CDR3 has 13 amino acids. Germline CDR1 MNHNY, CDR2 SVGAGI (reference sequence). J gave up 8 bases and V 6 bases, and 9 bases lay outside the gene matches. The CDR3 region is CASSLDRVWGYTF. The CDR3 nucleotides are TGTGCCAGCAGCCTTGACAGGGTGTGGGGCTACACCTTC.

This clone was counted a single time. J is TRBJ2-2 and V is TRBV5-1; 9 bases are a match to TRBD2. V shed 4 bases and J 6 bases; nucleotides not matched to a gene: 10. The CDR3 has 16 residues. From germline, CDR1 is SGHRS and CDR2 YFSETQ. CDR3 sequence (DNA): TGCGCCAGCAGCCCGAGAGCGGGGGGCACGGCCGGGGAGCTGTTTTTT. Protein: CASSPRAGGTAGELFF.

The chain combines TRBV7-3 with TRBJ2-1, with 10 bases aligning to TRBD1. Per the germline V gene, CDR1 is SGHTA and CDR2 is FQGTGA. The junction had 1 base not matched to a gene; V was cut back by 5 bases and J by 3 bases. This CDR3 has 14 amino acids. The CDR3 DNA is TGTGCCAGCAGCCGGGACAGGGGCTACAATGAGCAGTTCTTC. It specifies CASSRDRGYNEQFF. The variable domain in full, completed from reference TRBV7-3 and TRBJ2-1, reads GAGVSQTPSNKVTEKGKYVELRCDPISGHTALYWYRQSLGQGPEFLIYFQGTGAADDSGLPNDRFFAVRPEGSVSTLKIQRTERGDSAVYLCASSRDRGYNEQFFGPGTRLTVL.

This sequence joins TRBV3-1 (or the pseudogene TRBV3-2) and TRBJ2-5; 10 nucleotides match TRBD1. CDR3 length: 16 amino acids. With 7 bases clipped from V and 3 bases from J, the junction kept 11 bases outside the gene matches. In germline, CDR1 is LGHDT, CDR2 YNNKEL (reference sequence). The CDR3 DNA sequence: TGTGCCAGCATTCCCGCACTTGGACAGGGGGAAGAGACCCAGTACTTC. Protein sequence: CASIPALGQGEETQYF.

This clone occurred once. This chain connects TRBV10-1 to TRBJ2-7, with D maybe TRBD2 (5 bases). V lost 0 bases and J 5 bases, leaving 8 bases between the germline ends. The CDR3 is made up of 13 amino acids. Germline CDR1 and CDR2: WNHNN and SYGVQD (reference sequence). The CDR3 sequence is CASSESGRDEQYF. The DNA for the CDR3 is TGCGCCAGCAGTGAGTCCGGGCGGGACGAGCAGTACTTC.

The chain is built from TRBV4-2 and TRBJ2-3, with a tentative D call TRBD2 (6 bases). Trimming removed 1 base from V and 6 bases from J, with 11 bases in between. CDR3 length: 14 amino acids. From germline, CDR1 is LGHNA and CDR2 YNFKEQ. The CDR3 spells CASSQGLEVDTQYF. The CDR3 DNA follows: TGTGCCAGCAGCCAAGGACTAGAGGTGGATACGCAGTATTTT.

The chain carries TRBV28 and TRBJ2-7; TRBD2 matches 8 bases. CDR3 length: 15 amino acids. The junction had 11 bases not matched to a gene; V was cut back by 5 bases and J by 5 bases. Germline V gives CDR1 MDHEN, CDR2 SYDVKM. The CDR3 region has the DNA TGTGCCAGCAGTCACCCAGGGCGGGGGGTCGACGAGCAGTACTTC. The encoded protein is CASSHPGRGVDEQYF.

As DNA, the CDR3 is TGTGCCAGCAGCTTAAATTGGCAGGGAGGGCAGTACTTC. Translated: CASSLNWQGGQYF. The chain is built from TRBV7-3 and TRBJ2-7, with a possible D match to TRBD2 (6 bases). V lost 1 base to trimming and J lost 9 bases, with 13 bases between them. From germline, CDR1 is SGHTA and CDR2 FQGTGA. The CDR3 is made up of 13 amino acids. Filled out from reference TRBV7-3 and TRBJ2-7, the complete variable domain reads GAGVSQTPSNKVTEKGKYVELRCDPISGHTALYWYRQSLGQGPEFLIYFQGTGAADDSGLPNDRFFAVRPEGSVSTLKIQRTERGDSAVYLCASSLNWQGGQYFGPGTRLTVT.

This clone was counted a few times. The chain couples TRBV4-2 to TRBJ1-1; the match to TRBD1 covers 9 bases. Trimming removed 4 bases from V and 3 bases from J; junction bases left unmatched: 6. The CDR3 has 15 residues. CDR1 is LGHNA and CDR2 is YNFKEQ in the germline V gene. The CDR3 sequence: CASSRGQGIYTEAFF. The CDR3 DNA follows: TGTGCCAGCAGCCGGGGACAGGGTATCTACACTGAAGCTTTCTTT.

The chain combines TRBV27 with TRBJ2-7; possibly TRBD1 for D (6 bases). V lost 4 bases to trimming and J lost 5 bases, with 18 bases between them. This CDR3 is 15 amino acids long. Germline lookup yields CDR1 MNHEY and CDR2 SMNVEV (reference sequence). The CDR3 protein is CASSSDLGADDEQYF. The DNA of the CDR3 is TGTGCCAGCAGTTCCGATTTGGGGGCAGACGACGAGCAGTACTTC.

This chain connects TRBV4-1 to TRBJ1-4, with no clear D. The CDR3 runs 19 residues. Germline V CDR1 and CDR2: MGHRA, YSYEKL. V lost 2 bases to trimming and J lost 5 bases, with 24 bases between them. CDR3 protein: CASSQKGRNWGVSNEKLFF. CDR3 nucleotides: TGCGCCAGCAGCCAAAAGGGCCGAAACTGGGGAGTATCAAATGAAAAACTGTTTTTT.